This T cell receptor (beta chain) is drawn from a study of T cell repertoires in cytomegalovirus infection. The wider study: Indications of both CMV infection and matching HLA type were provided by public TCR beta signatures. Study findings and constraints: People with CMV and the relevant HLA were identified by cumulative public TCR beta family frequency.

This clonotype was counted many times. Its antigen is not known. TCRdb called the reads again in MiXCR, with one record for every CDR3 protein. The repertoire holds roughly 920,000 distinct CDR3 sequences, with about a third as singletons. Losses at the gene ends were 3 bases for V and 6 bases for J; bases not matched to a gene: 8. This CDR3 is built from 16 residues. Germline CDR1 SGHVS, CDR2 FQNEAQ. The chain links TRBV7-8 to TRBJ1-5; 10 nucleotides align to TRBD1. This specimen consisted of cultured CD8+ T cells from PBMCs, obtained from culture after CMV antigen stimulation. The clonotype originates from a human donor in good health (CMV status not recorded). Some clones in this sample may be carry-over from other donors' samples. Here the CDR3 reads CASSFPSDRGIQPQHF. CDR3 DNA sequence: TGTGCCAGCAGCTTCCCCTCGGACAGGGGGATTCAGCCCCAGCATTTT. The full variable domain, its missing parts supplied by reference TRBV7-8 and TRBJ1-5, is GAGVSQSPRYKVAKRGQDVALRCDPISGHVSLFWYQQALGQGPEFLTYFQNEAQLDKSGLPSDRFFAERPEGSVSTLKIQRTQQEDSAVYLCASSFPSDRGIQPQHFGDGTRLSIL.